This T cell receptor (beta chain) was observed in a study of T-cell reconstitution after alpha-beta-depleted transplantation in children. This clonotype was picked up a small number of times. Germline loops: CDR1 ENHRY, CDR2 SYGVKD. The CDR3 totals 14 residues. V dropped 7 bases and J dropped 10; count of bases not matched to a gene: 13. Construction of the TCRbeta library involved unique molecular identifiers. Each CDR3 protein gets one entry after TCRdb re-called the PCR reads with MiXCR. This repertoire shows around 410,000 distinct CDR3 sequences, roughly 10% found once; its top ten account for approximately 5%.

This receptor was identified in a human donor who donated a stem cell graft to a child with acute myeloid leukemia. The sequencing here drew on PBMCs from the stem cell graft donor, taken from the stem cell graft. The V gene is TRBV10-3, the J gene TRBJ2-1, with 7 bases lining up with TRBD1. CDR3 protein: CAITPGRGYREQFF. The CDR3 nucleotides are TGTGCCATCACCCCAGGCAGGGGGTATCGGGAGCAGTTCTTC.